Presented here are 28 T cell receptor beta chains from one specimen sequenced in a study of blood T cells in healthy people across ages. Using a J-beta primer mix together with a sample-barcoded 5' primer, a second PCR was run for roughly 6 to 11 cycles. TCRdb re-called the 5' RACE reads with MiXCR, one entry per CDR3 protein. The repertoire holds under 800,000 distinct CDR3 sequences, roughly 45% seen once, with more than 20% in the top ten. Sequences were obtained from blood. These receptors all come from a woman aged 55-75 years in good health.

The V gene is TRBV25-1, the J gene TRBJ2-1; D is possibly TRBD1 or TRBD2 (6 bases each). V gave up 8 bases and J gave up 10 bases, with 21 bases separating them. The CDR3 runs 14 residues. The germline V gene has CDR1 MGHDK and CDR2 SYGVNS. CDR3 protein: CASFPGAGATEQFF. CDR3 in DNA: TGTGCCAGCTTCCCGGGAGCAGGGGCGACCGAGCAGTTCTTC.

A note on this clonotype: This clone may be a read error of a much larger clone one base away. The chain links TRBV5-1 to TRBJ2-5, with a possible D match to TRBD2 (6 bases). Germline CDR1 and CDR2: SGHRS and YFSETQ. The CDR3 runs 13 residues. Trimming cost V 7 bases and J 5 bases, with 15 bases left between them. Here the CDR3 DNA reads TGCGCCAGCGGTGATGGAGGGGTCGAGACCCAGTACTTC. It translates to CASGDGGVETQYF.

The gene calls are TRBV7-2 and TRBJ2-2; D call uncertain. The V end was cut by 4 bases, the J end by 7 bases, with 7 bases between. Germline V lookup: CDR1 SGHTA, CDR2 FQGNSA. The CDR3 has 12 residues. DNA for the CDR3: TGTGCCAGCAGCTATCTAGTCGGGGAGCTGTTTTTT. This translates into CASSYLVGELFF.

The V gene is TRBV25-1, the J gene TRBJ2-1; TRBD2 might be the D (5 bases). The CDR3 consists of 14 residues. From germline, CDR1 is MGHDK and CDR2 SYGVNS. Between the trimmed V and J ends, which lost 4 bases and 6 bases, there was a span of 13 bases. The CDR3 spells CASSATLGLNEQFF. For the CDR3, the DNA is TGTGCCAGCAGTGCCACACTAGGACTCAATGAGCAGTTCTTC.

The V gene is TRBV7-3, the J gene TRBJ2-7; 8 nucleotides match TRBD1. The trim removed 2 bases at V and 7 bases at J, leaving 13 bases unmatched. CDR1 is SGHTA, CDR2 FQGTGA, per germline. This CDR3 region has 16 residues. The CDR3 sequence is CASSLSTQTGGEEQYF. CDR3 in DNA: TGTGCCAGCAGCTTATCAACACAAACAGGGGGTGAGGAGCAGTACTTC. Drawing the rest from reference TRBV7-3 and TRBJ2-7, the complete variable domain is GAGVSQTPSNKVTEKGKYVELRCDPISGHTALYWYRQSLGQGPEFLIYFQGTGAADDSGLPNDRFFAVRPEGSVSTLKIQRTERGDSAVYLCASSLSTQTGGEEQYFGPGTRLTVT.

In its sample, this clonotype was seen a few times. This chain uses TRBV10-3 with TRBJ1-5, with a tentative D call TRBD1 (5 bases). Germline V lookup: CDR1 ENHRY, CDR2 SYGVKD. The CDR3 is made up of 17 amino acids. V was pared by 2 bases and J by 2 bases, with 16 bases between. CDR3 DNA: TGTGCCATCAGTGAGCCCGTTGCAGGGATGGGCAATCAGCCCCAGCATTTT. Its protein is CAISEPVAGMGNQPQHF.

This clonotype was recorded at least ten times. The chain recombines TRBV7-2 with TRBJ1-2, with 8 positions matching TRBD1. V was pared by 3 bases and J by 4 bases, with 4 bases of the junction left unmatched. The germline CDR1 and CDR2 sequences are SGHTA and FQGNSA. The CDR3 is 14 amino acids. The CDR3 DNA reads TGTGCCAGCAGCTTGACAGGGGTTGGCTATGGCTACACCTTC. Its protein product is CASSLTGVGYGYTF.

The chain has TRBV2 and TRBJ1-5, with no clear D. Trimming removed 7 bases from V and 6 bases from J, with 16 bases in between. The CDR3 contains 14 residues. Germline CDR1 and CDR2: SNHLY and FYNNEI. CDR3 DNA sequence: TGTGCCAGCACCCCGGGTCCGAACGGTCAGCCCCAGCATTTT. Residues: CASTPGPNGQPQHF.

The rearrangement uses TRBV19 and TRBJ1-1; D uncertain. The CDR3 consists of 15 residues. CDR1 and CDR2 (germline): LNHDA, SQIVND (reference sequence). The germline V and J ends were trimmed by 7 bases and 0 bases, with 15 bases remaining between them. The CDR3 reads CASTTVTSLNTEAFF. The CDR3 DNA reads as TGTGCCAGTACTACGGTTACTTCCTTGAACACTGAAGCTTTCTTT.

Only one count was recorded for this clonotype. The junction departs from the called germline gene at one end, perhaps through a read error. The CDR3 sequence is CASSAQGVAGKLFF. The CDR3 DNA reads TGCGCCAGCAGCGCACAGGGGGTAGCGGGAAAACTGTTTTTT. This chain connects TRBV12-3 or TRBV12-4 to TRBJ1-4, with 8 bases matching TRBD1. This CDR3 spans 14 amino acids.

This clonotype was detected a few times. The chain uses TRBV12-3 or TRBV12-4 and TRBJ2-1, with D hard to call. There are 11 residues in the CDR3. Trimming took 7 bases from V and 12 from J, leaving 13 bases between them. The CDR3 sequence is CASTQGRLQFF. The CDR3, as DNA: TGTGCCAGCACCCAAGGACGATTGCAGTTCTTC.

This clonotype was seen a handful of times. The V call is TRBV3-1, the J call TRBJ2-1, with D tentatively TRBD1 (5 bases). The CDR3 sequence is 17 residues long. V was trimmed by 7 bases and J by 0 bases, leaving 19 bases between them. Looked up from germline, CDR1 is LGHDT and CDR2 is YNNKEL (reference sequence). The CDR3 coding sequence is TGTGCCAGCAAATCAGGGCAGGAGCGTCTCTCCTACAATGAGCAGTTCTTC. Its protein is CASKSGQERLSYNEQFF.

This clonotype was counted at least ten times. The V and J genes are TRBV20-1 and TRBJ2-1, with 9 nucleotides matching TRBD2. Trimming took 0 bases from V and 6 from J; bases not matched to a gene: 9. This CDR3 has 16 amino acids. The germline V gene has CDR1 DFQATT and CDR2 SNEGSKA (reference sequence). The CDR3 region has the DNA TGCAGTGCTAGAGATACGAGGCTAGCGGGACCCAATGAGCAGTTCTTC. It specifies CSARDTRLAGPNEQFF.

V is TRBV9 and J is TRBJ1-6, with D unclear. Trimming removed 3 bases from V and 10 bases from J, with 17 bases in between. The CDR3 totals 15 residues. Germline V gene data show CDR1 as SGDLS and CDR2 as YYNGEE. The CDR3 spells CASSAPRAGDSPLHF. DNA of the CDR3: TGTGCCAGCAGCGCCCCCCGGGCGGGCGACTCACCCCTCCACTTT. Together with reference TRBV9 and TRBJ1-6, the CDR3 gives the full variable domain: DSGVTQTPKHLITATGQRVTLRCSPRSGDLSVYWYQQSLDQGLQFLIQYYNGEERAKGNILERFSAQQFPDLHSELNLSSLELGDSALYFCASSAPRAGDSPLHFGNGTRLTVT.

This clonotype occurred many times. V and J are TRBV7-2 and TRBJ2-7; D is possibly TRBD2 (5 bases). The CDR3 is made up of 12 amino acids. The germline gives CDR1 SGHTA, CDR2 FQGNSA. V dropped 1 base and J dropped 7 bases, with 8 bases sitting between them. The CDR3 DNA sequence: TGTGCCAGCAGCTTAGTATCGGGGGAGCAGTACTTC. Protein sequence: CASSLVSGEQYF.

This clonotype was counted a few times. The CDR3 here is CSAKRPSGASRRNEQFF. The CDR3 bases are TGCAGTGCCAAGAGGCCCAGCGGGGCTTCTCGACGGAATGAGCAGTTCTTC. This chain joins TRBV20-1 and TRBJ2-1, with TRBD2 matching over 7 bases. The ends lost 6 bases at V and 7 bases at J; junction bases unmatched: 21. The CDR3 has 17 residues. Germline V lookup: CDR1 DFQATT, CDR2 SNEGSKA (reference sequence).

J is TRBJ2-7 and V is TRBV12-3 or TRBV12-4, with D maybe TRBD1 (5 bases). This CDR3 region has 13 residues. The germline V and J ends were trimmed by 6 bases and 9 bases, with 18 bases remaining between them. CDR3 in DNA: TGTGCCAGCAGAACGACAGTAGCCGGTTGGCAGTACTTC. As protein: CASRTTVAGWQYF.

This clonotype occurred a few times. The chain couples TRBV20-1 to TRBJ2-5; 10 bases line up with TRBD2. V gave up 3 bases and J gave up 5 bases; unmatched junction bases: 6. The CDR3 consists of 14 residues. CDR1 and CDR2 (germline): DFQATT, SNEGSKA (reference sequence). The CDR3 nucleotides read TGCAGTGCTAGTGTTCTGACTAGCGGGGAGACCCAGTACTTC. It codes for CSASVLTSGETQYF.

The V call is TRBV20-1, the J call TRBJ2-3; D unresolved. Germline loops: CDR1 DFQATT, CDR2 SNEGSKA (reference sequence). Trimming removed 2 bases at V and 4 bases at J, with 16 bases between. The CDR3 is made up of 15 amino acids. CDR3 residues: CSARRKDLPADTQYF. CDR3 sequence (DNA): TGCAGTGCTAGACGGAAGGACCTCCCGGCAGATACGCAGTATTTT.

This sequence joins TRBV20-1 and TRBJ1-1; a weak D match, TRBD1 (5 bases). This CDR3 spans 13 amino acids. Germline V CDR1 and CDR2: DFQATT, SNEGSKA (reference sequence). V dropped 6 bases and J dropped 5 bases, with 16 bases sitting between them. The CDR3 DNA reads TGCAGTGCGGGGGGGGGAGATCGGACTGAAGCTTTCTTT. It yields the protein CSAGGGDRTEAFF.

The J gene is TRBJ2-5, the V gene TRBV4-2, with D perhaps matching TRBD1 (6 bases). V shed 3 bases and J shed 5 bases, with 13 bases lying between them. This CDR3 is built from 14 residues. Germline lookup yields CDR1 LGHNA and CDR2 YNFKEQ. CDR3 in DNA: TGTGCCAGCAGCCACGACAGGTCAGGGGAGACCCAGTACTTC. Translated: CASSHDRSGETQYF.

This clonotype has a count of ten or more. The rearrangement links TRBV7-9 to TRBJ1-1; D not certain. Germline values: CDR1 SEHNR, CDR2 FQNEAQ (reference sequence). Trimming left V 5 bases short and J 5 bases short, with 15 bases between. The CDR3 consists of 14 residues. The CDR3 sequence is CASSLIETGTEAFF. In nucleotides, the CDR3 is TGTGCCAGCAGCCTTATAGAGACCGGGACTGAAGCTTTCTTT. Looking up the rest from reference TRBV7-9 and TRBJ1-1 gives the full variable domain: DTGVSQNPRHKITKRGQNVTFRCDPISEHNRLYWYRQTLGQGPEFLTYFQNEAQLEKSRLLSDRFSAERPKGSFSTLEIQRTEQGDSAMYLCASSLIETGTEAFFGQGTRLTVV.

V usage is TRBV10-3 and J usage is TRBJ1-3; TRBD1 agrees at 8 bases. The V and J ends lost 5 bases and 0 bases, in that order; junction bases with no gene match: 6. Germline V gene sequence: CDR1 ENHRY, CDR2 SYGVKD. This CDR3 is built from 16 residues. The CDR3 region has the DNA TGTGCCATCAGTAGCCTGGGACAGGACTCTGGAAACACCATATATTTT. Protein: CAISSLGQDSGNTIYF.

The genes are TRBV9 and TRBJ2-4; 9 bases line up with TRBD1. V shed 1 base, J shed 2 bases, and the junction held 13 bases outside the gene matches. The CDR3 has 19 residues. Germline CDR1 reads SGDLS; CDR2 reads YYNGEE. The CDR3 sequence is CASSVSGDRVLGTKNIQYF. DNA for the CDR3: TGTGCCAGCAGCGTATCTGGGGACAGGGTCCTAGGTACCAAAAACATTCAGTACTTC.

This clonotype was counted a few times. This chain uses TRBV29-1 with TRBJ2-1; D unresolved. Trimming removed 6 bases at V and 5 bases at J, with 14 bases between. Looked up from germline, CDR1 is SQVTM and CDR2 is ANQGSEA. The CDR3 has 13 amino acids. DNA of the CDR3: TGCAGCGTGCCTACCCTAGAGAACAATGAGCAGTTCTTC. Its protein is CSVPTLENNEQFF.

This clonotype has just a few counts. V is TRBV10-3 and J is TRBJ2-6, with 7 bases lining up with TRBD2. The CDR3 has 19 residues. The ends lost 4 bases at V and 0 bases at J; junction bases unmatched: 12. The germline V gene encodes CDR1 ENHRY and CDR2 SYGVKD. This CDR3 reads CAISALGGSNSSGANVLTF. CDR3 sequence (DNA): TGTGCCATCAGTGCGTTGGGAGGGAGCAACTCCTCTGGGGCCAACGTCCTGACTTTC.

This clonotype was seen more than once but under ten times. This sequence joins TRBV20-1 and TRBJ2-2; 9 bases are a match to TRBD2. The CDR3 runs 15 residues. CDR1 and CDR2 from the germline V gene are DFQATT and SNEGSKA (reference sequence). V lost 1 base to trimming and J lost 8 bases; unmatched junction nucleotides: 8. In DNA form, the CDR3 reads TGCAGTGCTAGAGCAGCGGGAGGACCCCGGGGGGAGCTGTTTTTT. Translating gives CSARAAGGPRGELFF.

This clonotype was detected only a few times. V usage is TRBV5-1 and J usage is TRBJ2-5; TRBD1 matches 11 bases. Trimming at V came to 2 bases and at J to 6 bases, leaving 9 bases not matched to a gene. The CDR3 covers 16 residues. The germline V gene has CDR1 SGHRS and CDR2 YFSETQ. CDR3 nucleotide sequence: TGCGCCAGCAGCTTCAACGGAGGGGACAGGGGGAAGACCCAGTACTTC. It encodes CASSFNGGDRGKTQYF.